This TCR beta chain was sequenced for a study of early T cells in non-severe SARS-CoV-2 infection. Overall study: The input, bulk RNA from unsorted whole blood, was sequenced, and chains were unpaired. Points from the study as a whole: CD4 and private specificities were missed by VDJdb matching, which favored anti-spike CD8 responses.

Germline CDR1 is MNHNS and CDR2 is SASEGT. The CDR3 runs 15 residues. Trimming left V 1 base short and J 3 bases short, with 13 bases between. The library protocol tagged individual cDNA molecules with unique molecular identifiers. MiXCR, applied by TCRdb to the 5' RACE reads, yields one record per CDR3 protein. In the table there are about 19,000 distinct CDR3 sequences, roughly 6.1% of which are singletons. This clonotype has only a few counts. Its antigen is unknown. The chain links TRBV6-1 to TRBJ2-7, with a possible D match to TRBD2 (7 bases). The receptor comes from an adult who was a healthcare worker with PCR-confirmed SARS-CoV-2 infection or an uninfected control (not recorded which). The specimen sequenced was whole blood. CDR3 in DNA: TGTGCCAGCAGTGAAGTAAGGGGGGGCAACTACGAGCAGTACTTC. The encoded protein is CASSEVRGGNYEQYF.